This entry is about one T cell receptor (beta chain). This sample stems from a study of blood T cell repertoires in COVID-19. As for the study in general: Spain, Italy and the United States supplied samples that represented acute and convalescent COVID-19.

Enrolled during active infection, Seattle patients were then followed longitudinally. Methods used by the authors: How many nucleated cells were present was estimated from reference gene primer amplification. Only in-frame clones appear in the TCRdb table, and some are missing; sequencing was by immunoSEQ multiplex PCR. D and trimming were read from the DNA, whereas the V and J calls and clone size are those reported in that table. The sample lists fewer than 350,000 clones; about 93% were seen once. CDR3 length: 16 amino acids. V shed 4 bases and J shed 2 bases, with 17 bases lying between them. Germline V gene sequence: CDR1 SGHNT, CDR2 YYREEE (reference sequence).

The clonotype originates from a woman aged 25-40 years with COVID-19, enrolled during active disease. Sequenced material: peripheral blood. The chain couples TRBV5-4 to TRBJ2-3; unclear D gene. For the CDR3, the DNA is TGTGCCAGCAGCCCCTTTTTCGGTCTTAACACAGATACGCAGTATTTT. Encoded protein: CASSPFFGLNTDTQYF.